The 6 T cell receptor beta chains reported below all come from one sample, sequenced in a study of molecular identifiers for immune sequencing clone quantification. TCRdb recomputed calls from the PCR reads with MiXCR, one row per CDR3 protein. The data show 490,000 or so distinct CDR3 sequences, 20% to 25% seen once. Material for sequencing was naive CD8+ T cells from blood, with Jurkat cell RNA spiked in. Subset given: FACS-sorted CD8+CD4-CCR7+CD45RA+ naive T cells. The receptors shown here come from a human donor in good health. Some libraries in this study had Jurkat cell RNA spiked in.

Notes on this clonotype: A much larger clone differs from this one at a single base, so this may be a read error. Lacking the conserved final phenylalanine or tryptophan, this CDR3 likely reflects a read error. The chain is built from TRBV7-6 and TRBJ2-3, with 11 bases fitting TRBD2. Germline lookup yields CDR1 SGHVS and CDR2 FNYEAQ. V lost 1 base, J lost 5 bases, and 5 bases stayed unmatched. The CDR3 has 16 amino acids. CDR3 loop: CASSLDVAGGEDTQYL. The CDR3 nucleotides read TGTGCCAGCAGCTTAGATGTAGCGGGAGGGGAAGATACGCAGTATCTT.

The chain couples TRBV4-1 to TRBJ2-1; the D is unclear. Germline CDR1 reads MGHRA; CDR2 reads YSYEKL. V lost 0 bases and J 2 bases, leaving 11 bases between the germline ends. CDR3 length: 16 amino acids. DNA for the CDR3: TGCGCCAGCAGCCAAGATAGTTTGGGCCCCTACAATGAGCAGTTCTTC. Protein: CASSQDSLGPYNEQFF.

On this clonotype: A much larger clone is a single base away; this may be a read error. This chain connects TRBV7-9 to TRBJ2-3; tentatively, D is TRBD1 (5 bases). The J call may not be correct, given that the DNA end is closer to TRBJ1-5. The CDR3 spans 15 residues. Germline V gene sequence: CDR1 SEHNR, CDR2 FQNEAQ (reference sequence). The CDR3 DNA is TGTGCCAGCAGCATCCCGCAGGGCAGCACAGATACGCAGCATTTT. Translated: CASSIPQGSTDTQHF.

The chain links TRBV27 to TRBJ2-2, with a tentative D call TRBD1 (6 bases). The CDR3 sequence is 14 residues long. Germline lookup yields CDR1 MNHEY and CDR2 SMNVEV (reference sequence). The germline V and J ends were trimmed by 4 bases and 7 bases, with 13 bases remaining between them. The CDR3, as DNA: TGTGCCAGCAGTTCGTCCCAGGGGTACGGGGAGCTGTTTTTT. It codes for CASSSSQGYGELFF.

This clonotype was recorded many times. The CDR3 DNA follows: TGTGCCAGCAGCTTAGAAGAGAACAGGGGGTGGTTCTACAATGAGCAGTTCTTC. It specifies CASSLEENRGWFYNEQFF. The J gene is TRBJ2-1, the V gene TRBV7-2, with TRBD1 matching 8 bases. CDR1 is SGHTA, CDR2 FQGNSA, per germline. V was pared by 1 base and J by 3 bases, with 11 bases of the junction left unmatched. This CDR3 is 18 amino acids long.

This chain connects TRBV29-1 to TRBJ2-1; D gene uncertain. The CDR3 sequence is 10 residues long. V shed 4 bases and J shed 5 bases, with 3 bases lying between them. Germline V gene lookup returns CDR1 SQVTM and CDR2 ANQGSEA. CDR3 residues: CSVVNNEQFF. DNA of the CDR3: TGCAGCGTTGTTAACAATGAGCAGTTCTTC.